These T cell receptor beta chains were read from a single sample in a study of T-cell memory formation after mild COVID-19. TCRdb called the 5' RACE reads again in MiXCR, with one record for every CDR3 protein. Counted here are 110,000 or so distinct CDR3 sequences, 20% to 25% occurring once; the ten biggest clones make up approximately 41%. The source material was PBMCs or a T cell subset sorted from them (not recorded which). These receptors all come from a man younger than 30 who had mild COVID-19 (a few samples of this study predate the infection). Cell type and time point are not known. CDR3s include the opening cysteine and the closing phenylalanine or tryptophan. Fields, in order: D gene, J gene, V gene, clone size, CDR3 DNA, CDR3 protein. D genes are given only for firm matches. Not all rows give a size; the values are once, few, many and, for expanded clones, a class.

-	TRBJ1-4	TRBV6-5	once	TGTGCCAGCAGTTACTCGACGGTGCGCGGGTTTAGGGAAAAACTGTTTTTT	CASSYSTVRGFREKLFF
-	TRBJ2-1	TRBV4-1	-	TGCGCCAGCAGCCAATCCGGGGGTTCCTACAATGAGCAGTTCTTC	CASSQSGGSYNEQFF
-	TRBJ2-7	TRBV7-2	few	TGTGCCAGCAGCTTAGAACTCACCGCTGTTTACGAGCAGTACTTC	CASSLELTAVYEQYF
-	TRBJ1-2	TRBV6-5	-	TGTGCCAGCAGTTACCTGGCGGCCGGCGAGGATGGCTACACCTTC	CASSYLAAGEDGYTF
-	TRBJ1-1	TRBV7-9	few	TGTGCCAGCAGCTTTCCATCACGGAAGCCGGGCACTGAAGCTTTCTTT	CASSFPSRKPGTEAFF
-	TRBJ2-3	TRBV20-1	-	TGCAGTGCTAAGAACTGGACCGTCCCAGATACGCAGTATTTT	CSAKNWTVPDTQYF
-	TRBJ1-2	TRBV29-1	-	TGCAGCGTTGTCGATGTCGGAGAACCAAATGGCTACACCTTC	CSVVDVGEPNGYTF
TRBD1	TRBJ2-1	TRBV7-9	-	TGTGCCAGCAGGACCGGGACAGGGCTCCATGAGCAGTTCTTC	CASRTGTGLHEQFF
TRBD1	TRBJ1-5	TRBV19	few	TGTGCCAGTAGTGGAACAGGGGGACTTAATCAGCCCCAGCATTTT	CASSGTGGLNQPQHF
-	TRBJ2-7	TRBV27	-	TGTGCCAGCAGTTTAGGTGGGTCAACCTACGAGCAGTACTTC	CASSLGGSTYEQYF
-	TRBJ2-1	TRBV12-3/TRBV12-4	few	TGTGCCAGCAGTTGGAGCAGGGGTTTGCAGTTCTTC	CASSWSRGLQFF
TRBD2	TRBJ2-7	TRBV7-9	few	TGTGCCAGCAACCTAGGGAGGGGAGTCGAGCAGTACTTC	CASNLGRGVEQYF
TRBD2	TRBJ2-3	TRBV29-1	-	TGCAGCGTTGACGGGACTAGCGGGATCTCTAGCACAGATACGCAGTATTTT	CSVDGTSGISSTDTQYF
TRBD1	TRBJ1-1	TRBV7-9	-	TGTGCCAGCAGCGCCGACAGGGGACTTCTGAACACTGAAGCTTTCTTT	CASSADRGLLNTEAFF
TRBD2	TRBJ2-5	TRBV6-1	once	TGTGCCAGCAGTGACGAGACTAGCCGCCCGTACCAAGAGACCCAGTACTTC	CASSDETSRPYQETQYF
-	TRBJ2-2	TRBV18	few	TGTGCCAGCTCGGCCGGGACCCTGAACACCGGGGAGCTGTTTTTT	CASSAGTLNTGELFF
-	TRBJ2-7	TRBV4-1	-	TGCGCCAGCAGCCAAGAGGGCCCAGGCCGTTCCTACGAGCAGTACTTC	CASSQEGPGRSYEQYF
-	TRBJ2-1	TRBV9	-	TGTGCCAGCAGCGTAGAGGAGACACCCGTCTGGGGTGAGCAGTTCTTC	CASSVEETPVWGEQFF
-	TRBJ2-4	TRBV9	-	TGTGCCAGCAGCGTAGCTACAGGGGGAGGGGAAAACATTCAGTACTTC	CASSVATGGGENIQYF
-	TRBJ1-1	TRBV6-5	few	TGTGCCAGCAGTAGACCGAACACTGAAGCTTTCTTT	CASSRPNTEAFF
TRBD1	TRBJ2-5	TRBV19	few	TGTGCCAGTAGCGACAGGGGGCAGGAAGAGACCCAGTACTTC	CASSDRGQEETQYF
-	TRBJ2-1	TRBV27	-	TGTGCCAGCAGTCCTGACTACCCTGGGTATGAGCAGTTCTTC	CASSPDYPGYEQFF
-	TRBJ2-7	TRBV7-6	-	TGTGCCAGCAGATTGCGGCAGGAGACGGGAGAGCAGTACTTC	CASRLRQETGEQYF
TRBD1	TRBJ2-6	TRBV5-1	-	TGCGCCAGCAGCTTGGAGTCAGGGGGCTTCTCTGGGGCCAACGTCCTGACTTTC	CASSLESGGFSGANVLTF
-	TRBJ2-3	TRBV9	few	TGTGCCAGCAGCGTAGAGTCCTCAGATACGCAGTATTTT	CASSVESSDTQYF
-	TRBJ1-2	TRBV29-1	-	TGCAGCGTTGAAGGATGGATTTCGAAATACTATGGCTACACCTTC	CSVEGWISKYYGYTF
-	TRBJ2-7	TRBV7-9	few	TGTGCCAGCAGCCCGACCGTGAACTACGAGCAGTACTTC	CASSPTVNYEQYF
TRBD1	TRBJ1-2	TRBV5-8	-	TGTGCCAGCAGCCACTTGACAGGGGGCGCCAACTATGGCTACACCTTC	CASSHLTGGANYGYTF
TRBD2	TRBJ2-1	TRBV12-3/TRBV12-4	-	TGTGCCAGCACACCCGACTTGGGACTAGCCGTCCACAATGAGCAGTTCTTC	CASTPDLGLAVHNEQFF
-	TRBJ1-6	TRBV21-1	-	TGTGCCAGCAGCCGAGACCAGAGACAGACTAATTCACCCCTCCACTTT	CASSRDQRQTNSPLHF
TRBD1	TRBJ2-2	TRBV10-3	-	TGTGCCATCAGTGAGCGGGGACAGGGGCTCAGGGAGCTGTTTTTT	CAISERGQGLRELFF
-	TRBJ2-3	TRBV27	-	TGTGCCAGCAGTTCCTTAGTGGGCCCTGGCACAGATACGCAGTATTTT	CASSSLVGPGTDTQYF
-	TRBJ1-2	TRBV6-5	few	TGTGCCAGCAGTGAACAAGAGCTCTATGGCTACACCTTC	CASSEQELYGYTF
-	TRBJ2-5	TRBV18	-	TGTGCCAGCTCACCGAATCCGGGACACGTAGAGACCCAGTACTTC	CASSPNPGHVETQYF
TRBD2	TRBJ2-1	TRBV7-9	-	TGTGCCAGCAGAATAGCGGGGGGGGTTGGTGAGCAGTTCTTC	CASRIAGGVGEQFF
-	TRBJ1-1	TRBV6-5	many	TGTGCCAGCAGTCAGGGACCCATTGAAGCTTTCTTT	CASSQGPIEAFF
-	TRBJ1-4	TRBV7-9	-	TGTGCCAGCAGCCCCCCGGGACCGAATGAAAAACTGTTTTTT	CASSPPGPNEKLFF
-	TRBJ2-2	TRBV11-2	-	TGTGCCAGCAGCCACACACTAACGGGGAACACCGGGGAGCTGTTTTTT	CASSHTLTGNTGELFF
TRBD2	TRBJ2-1	TRBV7-9	-	TGTGCCAGCAGCTTTCCTAGCGGATCCTACAATGAGCAGTTCTTC	CASSFPSGSYNEQFF
TRBD1	TRBJ2-7	TRBV4-1	-	TGCGCCAGCAGCCAACTACCGGGACAGGGCCCGTACGAGCAGTACTTC	CASSQLPGQGPYEQYF
-	TRBJ2-1	TRBV6-2/TRBV6-3	few	TGTGCCAGCAGTTACCCCCTCGTAAGGGGGAATGAGCAGTTCTTC	CASSYPLVRGNEQFF
TRBD1	TRBJ2-3	TRBV29-1	few	TGCAGCGTTTCTGGGACAGGGGGCACAGATACGCAGTATTTT	CSVSGTGGTDTQYF
TRBD2	TRBJ2-2	TRBV7-2	many	TGTGCCAGCAGCCCACAAGCGGGGGGATCCGGGGAGCTGTTTTTT	CASSPQAGGSGELFF
-	TRBJ1-5	TRBV20-1	few	TGCAGTGCTAGAGTGGTAGGGGTGGGAAAAAGCAATCAGCCCCAGCATTTT	CSARVVGVGKSNQPQHF
-	TRBJ2-1	TRBV5-6	-	TGTGCCAGCAGCCATTCCGGGGGCTACAATGAGCAGTTCTTC	CASSHSGGYNEQFF
-	TRBJ2-7	TRBV5-1	-	TGCGCCAGCAGCCTCAGTGATAGGCTAGACGAGCAGTACTTC	CASSLSDRLDEQYF
TRBD2	TRBJ2-5	TRBV10-3	-	TGTGCCATCAGTGCCCGGGGGGATGTACGGGAGACCCAGTACTTC	CAISARGDVRETQYF
-	TRBJ2-3	TRBV7-9	few	TGTGCCAGCAGCTTGGTCGTTACCACAGATACGCAGTATTTT	CASSLVVTTDTQYF
-	TRBJ2-3	TRBV12-3/TRBV12-4	few	TGTGCCAGCACTATAGGAGATACGCAGTATTTT	CASTIGDTQYF
-	TRBJ1-2	TRBV4-1	once	TGCGCCAGCAGCCAAGGGGGAGGGAGTGGCTACACCTTC	CASSQGGGSGYTF
-	TRBJ2-2	TRBV24-1	-	TGTGCCACCAGTGATTATACACAGGGCGAAGGCACCGGGGAGCTGTTTTTT	CATSDYTQGEGTGELFF
-	TRBJ1-1	TRBV7-9	few	TGTGCCAGCAGCTTAGTGATTTTGGCTGAAGCTTTCTTT	CASSLVILAEAFF
-	TRBJ2-2	TRBV7-8	-	TGTGCCAGCAGCTTATCTCCGTCGAACGATTTTGCGGGGAACACCGGGGAGCTGTTTTTT	CASSLSPSNDFAGNTGELFF
-	TRBJ2-7	TRBV10-2	few	TGCGCCACCCTACCCCCCGTAGCGGCAGTCTCCTACGAGCAGTACTTC	CATLPPVAAVSYEQYF
TRBD2	TRBJ2-5	TRBV12-3/TRBV12-4	-	TGTGCCAGCACCCCGGGACTAAGCATCGAGACCCAGTACTTC	CASTPGLSIETQYF
TRBD1	TRBJ1-6	TRBV15	-	TGTGCCACCAGCCCCGACAGGGGAGGTTCACCCCTCCACTTT	CATSPDRGGSPLHF
-	TRBJ2-7	TRBV6-2/TRBV6-3	-	TGTGCCAGCAGTGAGGTCCTTGGCGAGCAGTACTTC	CASSEVLGEQYF
-	TRBJ2-7	TRBV7-9	few	TGTGCCAGCAGACCGGTCGGGCCCGCGGAGCAGTACTTC	CASRPVGPAEQYF